These 26 T cell receptor beta chains were sequenced from one sample in a study of radiotherapy plus CTLA-4 blockade in lung cancer. Repertoires were generated with immunoSEQ multiplex PCR, while TCRdb's copy carries only in-frame clones and drops some. This repertoire shows about 70,000 clones, 79% found once; its top ten account for 8.5% to 10%. Sequencing used peripheral blood, obtained from a patient treated with radiotherapy plus ipilimumab. The receptors here all came from a human donor with non-small cell lung cancer who had a complete response to radiotherapy plus ipilimumab.

V gene TRBV2 combines with J gene TRBJ1-2; a weak D match, TRBD1 (6 bases). V gave up 3 bases and J gave up 2 bases, with 13 bases separating them. From germline, CDR1 is SNHLY and CDR2 FYNNEI. CDR3 length equals 15 residues. CDR3 in amino acids: CASSDSGDKNYGYTF. In nucleotides, the CDR3 is TGTGCCAGCAGTGATTCGGGGGACAAGAACTATGGCTACACCTTC.

The chain uses TRBV7-2 and TRBJ1-3; no clear D. Germline lookup yields CDR1 SGHTA and CDR2 FQGNSA. Trimming pared 3 bases from V and 4 bases from J, leaving 16 bases between. The CDR3 spans 16 residues. DNA of the CDR3: TGTGCCAGCAGCTTGTTTTTGGGATTCCTAGGAAACACCATATATTTT. Amino acids: CASSLFLGFLGNTIYF.

The chain carries TRBV5-1 and TRBJ1-1; TRBD1 agrees at 8 bases. The CDR3 covers 14 residues. Per germline, CDR1 SGHRS and CDR2 YFSETQ. With 3 bases clipped from V and 4 bases from J, the junction kept 5 bases outside the gene matches. The chain's CDR3 is CASSSRTGTTEAFF. The DNA for the CDR3 is TGCGCCAGCAGCTCCCGGACAGGGACCACTGAAGCTTTCTTT.

V and J are TRBV2 and TRBJ1-1; D possibly corresponds to TRBD1 (5 bases). The V end lost 3 bases, the J end lost 0 bases, and 14 bases lay between the germline ends. Germline lookup yields CDR1 SNHLY and CDR2 FYNNEI. This CDR3 has 16 amino acids. The CDR3 reads CASSDYAGPMNTEAFF. CDR3 bases: TGTGCCAGCAGTGATTATGCAGGGCCTATGAACACTGAAGCTTTCTTT. The full variable domain, rest sourced from reference TRBV2 and TRBJ1-1, is EPEVTQTPSHQVTQMGQEVILRCVPISNHLYFYWYRQILGQKVEFLVSFYNNEISEKSEIFDDQFSVERPDGSNFTLKIRSTKLEDSAMYFCASSDYAGPMNTEAFFGQGTRLTVV.

J is TRBJ2-2 and V is TRBV5-4, with D perhaps matching TRBD2 (6 bases). V was trimmed by 5 bases and J by 3 bases, leaving 20 bases between them. The CDR3 loop spans 17 amino acids. Germline CDR1 is SGHNT and CDR2 is YYREEE (reference sequence). The CDR3 loop reads CASSPGDRLVDTGELFF. The CDR3 nucleotides read TGTGCCAGCAGTCCGGGCGATAGACTAGTCGACACCGGGGAGCTGTTTTTT.

This sequence joins TRBV7-9 and TRBJ1-5; TRBD1 aligns across 8 bases. In germline, CDR1 is SEHNR, CDR2 FQNEAQ (reference sequence). CDR3 length: 14 amino acids. The V and J ends lost 4 bases and 4 bases, in that order; junction bases with no gene match: 3. For the CDR3, the DNA is TGTGCCAGCAGCTACGGGACAGGAAATCAGCCCCAGCATTTT. It codes for CASSYGTGNQPQHF.

The CDR3 loop reads CASSLDPTGREKLFF. The CDR3 DNA reads as TGTGCCAGCAGCTTAGACCCGACGGGTCGTGAAAAACTGTTTTTT. The chain joins TRBV7-2 to TRBJ1-4, with no clear D. Deletions cut 1 base from V and 7 bases from J, with 13 bases between. The CDR3 runs 15 residues. From germline, CDR1 is SGHTA and CDR2 FQGNSA.

The J gene is TRBJ2-1, the V gene TRBV27; the D is unclear. Germline V gene data show CDR1 as MNHEY and CDR2 as SMNVEV (reference sequence). This CDR3 comprises 15 residues. Trimming took 3 bases from V and 2 from J, leaving 11 bases between them. The CDR3 bases are TGTGCCAGCAGTTTTGGGGAAGTAGCCTACAATGAGCAGTTCTTC. Its translation: CASSFGEVAYNEQFF.

The V and J genes are TRBV18 and TRBJ1-1; D perhaps matches TRBD1 (5 bases). The CDR3 contains 14 residues. From germline, CDR1 is KGHSH and CDR2 LQKENI. The V gene lost 1 base and the J gene lost 1 base, with 7 bases spanning the gap. The CDR3 region is CASSPQGSNTEAFF. Here the CDR3 DNA reads TGTGCCAGCTCACCACAGGGGTCGAACACTGAAGCTTTCTTT.

This clone was recorded only once. This chain uses TRBV21-1 with TRBJ2-7; the D call TRBD2 from the table was never checked on the DNA. TRBV21-1 is a recognized pseudogene. The CDR3 is made up of 15 amino acids. CDR3 amino acids: CASNRTSGSFNEQYV. The DNA of the CDR3 is TGTGCCAGCAACCGGACTAGCGGGAGTTTTAACGAGCAGTACGTC.

The CDR3 here is CASSGGTGVYEQYF. CDR3 DNA sequence: TGTGCCAGTTCGGGAGGGACAGGGGTCTACGAGCAGTACTTC. The chain uses TRBV19 and TRBJ2-7, with 10 bases that match TRBD1. This CDR3 contains 14 residues. Unmatched junction bases numbered 7, after V lost 8 bases and J lost 3 bases. Germline V gives CDR1 LNHDA, CDR2 SQIVND (reference sequence).

The genes are TRBV27 and TRBJ1-3; 9 positions match TRBD1. This CDR3 spans 13 amino acids. Losses at the gene ends were 6 bases for V and 8 bases for J; bases not matched to a gene: 5. Germline-derived CDR1 and CDR2 are MNHEY and SMNVEV (reference sequence). The CDR3 coding sequence is TGTGCCAGCAGGAAGACAGGGGGGCACACCATATATTTT. Translated: CASRKTGGHTIYF.

This rearrangement joins TRBV2 to TRBJ2-5; the D gene is possibly TRBD2 (7 bases). In germline, CDR1 is SNHLY, CDR2 FYNNEI. V shed 1 base and J shed 5 bases, with 14 bases lying between them. The CDR3 loop spans 15 amino acids. CDR3 in amino acids: CASSEGGGRMETQYF. DNA for the CDR3: TGTGCCAGCAGTGAAGGGGGGGGGCGCATGGAGACCCAGTACTTC.

The chain couples TRBV28 to TRBJ1-2; D perhaps matches TRBD1 (6 bases). V was clipped by 7 bases and J by 4 bases, with 25 bases between them. CDR3 length equals 17 residues. CDR1 and CDR2 (germline): MDHEN, SYDVKM. This CDR3 reads CASTSFVGGATIYGYTF. CDR3 DNA: TGTGCCAGCACCAGCTTTGTAGGGGGGGCAACCATCTATGGCTACACCTTC.

V and J are TRBV6-5 and TRBJ1-2; D not resolved. The CDR3 spans 15 residues. Trimming took off 6 bases at V and 3 bases at J, with 17 bases between the two ends. Germline assignment: CDR1 MNHEY and CDR2 SVGAGI. Here the CDR3 reads CASRLGLFSYYGYTF. The CDR3 nucleotides read TGTGCCAGCAGGTTGGGTCTTTTCTCCTACTATGGCTACACCTTC.

Only a few counts were recorded for this clone. CDR3 residues: CASSLAGQIQETQYF. In nucleotides, the CDR3 is TGCGCCAGCAGCTTGGCCGGGCAGATCCAAGAGACCCAGTACTTC. The chain is built from TRBV5-1 and TRBJ2-5; no clear D. Germline V CDR1 and CDR2: SGHRS, YFSETQ. CDR3 length equals 15 residues. V lost 0 bases, J lost 1 base, and 10 bases lay in between.

The CDR3 protein is CASSISGTGELFF. The DNA for the CDR3 is TGTGCCAGCAGCATTAGCGGGACCGGGGAGCTGTTTTTT. The gene calls are TRBV9 and TRBJ2-2; TRBD2 agrees at 7 bases. In germline, CDR1 is SGDLS, CDR2 YYNGEE. The J segment lost 5 bases and the V segment lost 4 bases, leaving 2 bases of the junction unmatched. This CDR3 comprises 13 residues.

The chain uses TRBV7-2 and TRBJ2-5, with D uncertain. The germline gives CDR1 SGHTA, CDR2 FQGNSA. The V gene lost 5 bases and the J gene lost 5 bases, with 6 bases spanning the gap. This CDR3 has 11 amino acids. This CDR3 is CASSPGETQYF. The CDR3 nucleotides read TGTGCCAGCAGCCCCGGGGAGACCCAGTACTTC. Based on the CDR3 plus reference TRBV7-2 and TRBJ2-5, the full variable domain is GAGVSQSPSNKVTEKGKDVELRCDPISGHTALYWYRQSLGQGLEFLIYFQGNSAPDKSGLPSDRFSAERTGGSVSTLTIQRTQQEDSAVYLCASSPGETQYFGPGTRLLVL.

The genes are TRBV4-1 and TRBJ1-1, with D possibly TRBD1 on 5 matching bases. CDR1 is MGHRA and CDR2 is YSYEKL in the germline V gene. V gave up 1 base and J gave up 10 bases, with 13 bases separating them. The CDR3 has 13 residues. This CDR3 is CASSQARTGRAFF. In DNA form, the CDR3 reads TGCGCCAGCAGCCAAGCGAGAACAGGACGAGCTTTCTTT.

V gene TRBV14 combines with J gene TRBJ2-3, with TRBD2 matching over 12 bases. This CDR3 region has 20 residues. In germline, CDR1 is SGHDN, CDR2 FVKESK. J gave up 4 bases and V 5 bases, and 19 bases lay outside the gene matches. CDR3 in DNA: TGTGCCAGCAGCTTACATCGACTAGCGGGAGTCCCACCCGCAGCAGATACGCAGTATTTT. Its protein product is CASSLHRLAGVPPAADTQYF.

V usage is TRBV9 and J usage is TRBJ2-7; 11 positions match TRBD2. Trimming took 1 base from V and 2 from J; bases not matched to a gene: 2. Germline V lookup: CDR1 SGDLS, CDR2 YYNGEE. The CDR3 runs to 15 residues. The CDR3 DNA follows: TGTGCCAGCAGCGTATCTAGCGGGGGGACCTACGAGCAGTACTTC. Translated, it gives CASSVSSGGTYEQYF. Full variable domain (rest looked up from reference TRBV9 and TRBJ2-7): DSGVTQTPKHLITATGQRVTLRCSPRSGDLSVYWYQQSLDQGLQFLIQYYNGEERAKGNILERFSAQQFPDLHSELNLSSLELGDSALYFCASSVSSGGTYEQYFGPGTRLTVT.

This clone was seen a single time. V and J are TRBV28 and TRBJ1-4, with 7 bases lining up with TRBD1. CDR3 size: 14 residues. The germline gives CDR1 MDHEN, CDR2 SYDVKM. The V gene end was trimmed by 4 bases and the J gene end by 8 bases; junction bases not matched to a gene: 7. CDR3 region: CASSSRDRGEKLFF. The CDR3 nucleotides read TGTGCCAGCAGTTCCCGGGACAGAGGAGAAAAACTGTTTTTT.

The V call is TRBV27, the J call TRBJ2-3, with D possibly TRBD2 on 6 matching bases. Per the germline V gene, CDR1 is MNHEY and CDR2 is SMNVEV (reference sequence). This CDR3 contains 17 residues. Trimming removed 5 bases at V and 5 bases at J, with 23 bases between. The CDR3 loop is CASSPRLGRDAGDTQYF. In nucleotides, the CDR3 is TGTGCCAGCAGTCCGCGCTTAGGGCGGGACGCAGGAGATACGCAGTATTTT.

V and J are TRBV27 and TRBJ2-7; TRBD1 aligns across 9 bases. V dropped 2 bases and J dropped 4; count of bases not matched to a gene: 6. Germline lookup yields CDR1 MNHEY and CDR2 SMNVEV (reference sequence). CDR3 size: 15 residues. The CDR3, as DNA: TGTGCCAGCAGTTTAATCAGGACAGGGGTTTACGAGCAGTACTTC. Its translation is CASSLIRTGVYEQYF.

The chain uses TRBV7-2 and TRBJ2-1, with D perhaps assigned TRBD1 or TRBD2 (5 bases each). Trimming pared 6 bases from V and 7 bases from J, leaving 22 bases between. The CDR3 covers 16 residues. Germline V gene lookup returns CDR1 SGHTA and CDR2 FQGNSA. The DNA of the CDR3 is TGTGCCAGCAGGATTATAACGGGCCGGGACCTGAATGAGCAGTTCTTC. Translating it yields CASRIITGRDLNEQFF. The variable domain in full, with the rest retrieved from reference TRBV7-2 and TRBJ2-1, is GAGVSQSPSNKVTEKGKDVELRCDPISGHTALYWYRQSLGQGLEFLIYFQGNSAPDKSGLPSDRFSAERTGGSVSTLTIQRTQQEDSAVYLCASRIITGRDLNEQFFGPGTRLTVL.

CDR3 residues: CASSILRGVSGYTF. The CDR3, as DNA: TGTGCCAGTAGTATCCTCCGGGGGGTTTCTGGCTACACCTTC. The chain employs TRBV19 and TRBJ1-2; D is possibly TRBD1 (5 bases). The CDR3 consists of 14 residues. Germline CDR1 and CDR2: LNHDA and SQIVND (reference sequence). V lost 3 bases to trimming and J lost 7 bases, with 15 bases between them. Filled out from reference TRBV19 and TRBJ1-2, the complete variable domain reads DGGITQSPKYLFRKEGQNVTLSCEQNLNHDAMYWYRQDPGQGLRLIYYSQIVNDFQKGDIAEGYSVSREKKESFPLTVTSAQKNPTAFYLCASSILRGVSGYTFGSGTRLTVV.